This passage covers 20 T cell receptor beta chains from one sample sequenced in a study of T cells after yellow fever vaccination. MiXCR, applied by TCRdb to the 5' RACE reads, yields one record per CDR3 protein. The table includes roughly 85,000 distinct CDR3 sequences, roughly 15% detected once. The starting material was CD8+ T cells not binding an NS4B(214-222) dextramer, sorted from PBMCs, obtained 21 days after the first yellow fever vaccination. These receptors were taken from a man younger than 30 who received the YFV17D yellow fever vaccine.

This clonotype was seen a few times. The rearrangement uses TRBV12-3 or TRBV12-4 and TRBJ2-5; 8 bases agree with TRBD1. The V gene end was trimmed by 5 bases and the J gene end by 2 bases; junction bases not matched to a gene: 7. The CDR3 has 15 residues. The CDR3, as DNA: TGTGCCAGCAGTACAAAGGACAGGGATCAAGAGACCCAGTACTTC. It codes for CASSTKDRDQETQYF.

V usage is TRBV10-3 and J usage is TRBJ2-4, with D hard to call. Trimming shortened V by 6 bases and J by 6 bases, and 12 bases separated the two germline ends. The germline CDR1 and CDR2 sequences are ENHRY and SYGVKD. The CDR3 consists of 13 residues. Here the CDR3 reads CAISGEGVNIQYF. For the CDR3, the DNA is TGTGCCATCAGCGGCGAAGGCGTAAACATTCAGTACTTC.

V and J are TRBV5-6 and TRBJ2-1, with 7 bases identical to TRBD2. This CDR3 comprises 17 residues. V shed 3 bases, J shed 1 base, and the junction held 10 bases outside the gene matches. Germline V gene data show CDR1 as SGHDT and CDR2 as YYEEEE. In nucleotides, the CDR3 is TGTGCCAGCAGCTCCCCGGCGACTAGCACGTCCTACAATGAGCAGTTCTTC. Translated: CASSSPATSTSYNEQFF.

The CDR3 bases are TGTGCCTGGAGTGGCGAGGGGTACACTGAAGCTTTCTTT. Its protein product is CAWSGEGYTEAFF. The chain is built from TRBV30 and TRBJ1-1, with D perhaps TRBD1 (5 bases). The CDR3 loop spans 13 amino acids. V lost 1 base, J lost 3 bases, and 9 bases lay in between. Germline CDR1 reads GTSNPN; CDR2 reads SVGIG (reference sequence).

The rearrangement uses TRBV20-1 and TRBJ2-1; TRBD1 agrees at 7 bases. Germline CDR1 and CDR2: DFQATT and SNEGSKA (reference sequence). V shed 3 bases, J shed 7 bases, and the junction held 12 bases outside the gene matches. The CDR3 totals 15 residues. Here the CDR3 reads CSASAITGEWNEQFF. CDR3 bases: TGCAGTGCTAGTGCCATCACAGGGGAGTGGAATGAGCAGTTCTTC.

This clonotype was observed many times. This chain joins TRBV12-3 or TRBV12-4 and TRBJ2-2; D is unresolved. This CDR3 spans 14 amino acids. Trimming cost V 6 bases and J 4 bases, with 12 bases left between them. As DNA, the CDR3 is TGTGCCAGCAGGTTGCATGTTCTCACCGGGGAGCTGTTTTTT. Amino acid sequence: CASRLHVLTGELFF.

This clonotype appeared a few times. This sequence joins TRBV7-9 and TRBJ2-2, with 10 bases that match TRBD1. Germline assignment: CDR1 SEHNR and CDR2 FQNEAQ (reference sequence). With V trimmed by 4 bases and J by 4 bases, 9 bases remained unmatched. The CDR3 runs 17 residues. CDR3 protein: CASSSSGTGDGTGELFF. The CDR3 bases are TGTGCCAGCAGCTCCTCCGGGACAGGGGACGGCACCGGGGAGCTGTTTTTT.

Ten or more counts support this clonotype. The chain has TRBV5-1 and TRBJ1-6; 12 nucleotides agree with TRBD1. Germline assignment: CDR1 SGHRS and CDR2 YFSETQ. V was clipped by 4 bases and J by 7 bases; unmatched bases: 3. The CDR3 extends over 15 amino acids. The CDR3 region is CASSQGQGANSPLHF. Written as DNA, the CDR3 is TGCGCCAGCAGCCAGGGACAGGGGGCGAATTCACCCCTCCACTTT.

The sample holds a few counts of this clonotype. This chain uses TRBV11-3 with TRBJ2-3, with D perhaps TRBD1 or TRBD2 (6 bases each). Germline V CDR1 and CDR2: SGHNT, YENEEA. This CDR3 has 15 amino acids. V gave up 5 bases and J gave up 0 bases, with 12 bases separating them. CDR3 sequence: CASSGGLTSTDTQYF. The DNA of the CDR3 is TGTGCCAGCAGCGGGGGGCTAACTAGCACAGATACGCAGTATTTT.

This clonotype was picked up a small number of times. V and J are TRBV7-9 and TRBJ2-3; 7 bases are shared with TRBD1. CDR3 length: 13 residues. Trimming took 11 bases from V and 2 from J; bases not matched to a gene: 7. In germline, CDR1 is SEHNR, CDR2 FQNEAQ (reference sequence). Here the CDR3 DNA reads TGTGCCGGGCTGAGGGGGCCCACAGATACGCAGTATTTT. Protein sequence: CAGLRGPTDTQYF.

This clonotype appeared a few times. The chain is built from TRBV10-2 and TRBJ2-5; TRBD2 might be the D (6 bases). The CDR3 has 14 amino acids. Germline V gives CDR1 WSHSY, CDR2 SAAADI. Trimming shortened V by 6 bases and J by 5 bases, and 16 bases separated the two germline ends. Here the CDR3 DNA reads TGCGCCAGCAGCTGGGGGGTCTCCGCGGAGACCCAGTACTTC. Encoded protein: CASSWGVSAETQYF.

This chain links TRBV29-1 with TRBJ2-7, with D tentatively TRBD2 (7 bases). Germline CDR1 SQVTM, CDR2 ANQGSEA. The CDR3 spans 13 residues. V was clipped by 0 bases and J by 7 bases, with 13 bases between them. The CDR3 is CSVEDKGGREQYF. In DNA form, the CDR3 reads TGCAGCGTTGAAGACAAGGGGGGGCGGGAGCAGTACTTC.

In the case of this clonotype: The junction and the germline gene differ at one end; a read error may be behind it. The chain employs TRBV4-2 and TRBJ1-2; 7 bases align to TRBD1. The CDR3 runs 14 residues. Germline V gives CDR1 LGHNA, CDR2 YNFKEQ. CDR3 nucleotides: TGTGCCAGCAGCCAAGGCCGACAGGGCTATGTCTACACCTTC. Translated: CASSQGRQGYVYTF.

V gene TRBV12-3 or TRBV12-4 combines with J gene TRBJ2-6; D gene uncertain. V was cut by 9 bases and J by 0 bases, with 6 bases left in between. The CDR3 sequence is 13 residues long. The CDR3 nucleotides are TGTGCCAGGAGTAACTCTGGGGCCAACGTCCTGACTTTC. Amino acid sequence: CARSNSGANVLTF.

This clonotype was counted only a few times. This chain joins TRBV6-2 or TRBV6-3 and TRBJ1-6; D is undetermined. The germline V and J ends were trimmed by 6 bases and 7 bases, with 22 bases remaining between them. There are 17 residues in the CDR3. CDR1 is MNHEY and CDR2 is SVGEGT in the germline V gene. The CDR3 here is CASSQYNTLRFNSPLHF. In DNA, the CDR3 is TGTGCCAGCAGCCAATACAACACACTCCGCTTCAATTCACCCCTCCACTTT.

This clonotype occurred a few times. CDR3: CASSRGASQFNIQYF. The CDR3 DNA sequence: TGTGCCAGCAGTCGGGGGGCTAGTCAATTCAACATTCAGTACTTC. The chain combines TRBV2 with TRBJ2-4, with D tentatively TRBD2 (7 bases). Germline V gives CDR1 SNHLY, CDR2 FYNNEI. Deletions cut 5 bases from V and 7 bases from J, with 18 bases between. CDR3 size: 15 residues.

This clonotype was counted only a few times. The chain has TRBV12-3 or TRBV12-4 and TRBJ2-3; TRBD2 agrees at 12 bases. V lost 5 bases and J lost 5; bases outside the gene matches: 11. The CDR3 is made up of 17 amino acids. CDR3 in DNA: TGTGCCAGCAGTACCCGGACTAGCGGGGATGGTATAGATACGCAGTATTTT. Its protein product is CASSTRTSGDGIDTQYF.

This clonotype came up a few times. For the CDR3, the DNA is TGTGCCAGCAGCCAAGAGGTAGGGCTAGCGGATCTCACAGATACGCAGTATTTT. Translation gives CASSQEVGLADLTDTQYF. This rearrangement joins TRBV4-2 to TRBJ2-3; 7 bases agree with TRBD2. Germline-derived CDR1 and CDR2 are LGHNA and YNFKEQ. This CDR3 is 18 amino acids long. The ends lost 0 bases at V and 2 bases at J; junction bases unmatched: 11.

The J gene is TRBJ2-1, the V gene TRBV7-9, with 9 bases matching TRBD1. Trimming removed 5 bases from V and 5 bases from J; junction bases left unmatched: 10. This CDR3 contains 16 residues. Germline V lookup: CDR1 SEHNR, CDR2 FQNEAQ (reference sequence). CDR3 DNA sequence: TGTGCCAGCAGCCGACGTACAGGGGGCGTTCACAATGAGCAGTTCTTC. It encodes CASSRRTGGVHNEQFF.

This chain connects TRBV27 to TRBJ2-7; the match to TRBD1 covers 10 bases. The CDR3 has 15 residues. V dropped 6 bases and J dropped 2; count of bases not matched to a gene: 7. Germline V gene sequence: CDR1 MNHEY, CDR2 SMNVEV (reference sequence). The CDR3 DNA reads as TGTGCCAGCAGCGAATCTGGACAGGGGGCCTACGAGCAGTACTTC. Its translation is CASSESGQGAYEQYF.